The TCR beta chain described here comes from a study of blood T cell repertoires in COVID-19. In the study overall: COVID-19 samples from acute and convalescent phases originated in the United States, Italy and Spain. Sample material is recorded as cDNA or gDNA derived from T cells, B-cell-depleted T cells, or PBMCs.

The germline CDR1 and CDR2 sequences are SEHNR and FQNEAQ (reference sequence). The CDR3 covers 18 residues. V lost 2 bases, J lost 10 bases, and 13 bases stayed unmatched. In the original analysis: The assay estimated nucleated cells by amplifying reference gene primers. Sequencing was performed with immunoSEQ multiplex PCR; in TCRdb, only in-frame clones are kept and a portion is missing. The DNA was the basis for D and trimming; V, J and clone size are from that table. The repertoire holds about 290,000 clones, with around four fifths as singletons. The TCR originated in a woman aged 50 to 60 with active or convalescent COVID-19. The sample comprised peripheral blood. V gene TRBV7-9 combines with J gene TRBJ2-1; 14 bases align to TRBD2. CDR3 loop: CASSLSSLVGLAGVEQFF. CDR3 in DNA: TGTGCCAGCAGCTTATCGTCTCTTGTGGGACTAGCGGGAGTAGAGCAGTTCTTC.